The 28 T cell receptor beta chains listed next were all sequenced from one sample in a study of control samples from healthy donors and cancer patients. Sequencing was performed with immunoSEQ multiplex PCR; in TCRdb, only in-frame clones are kept and a portion is missing. The table shows around 22,000 clones, with about 83% occurring only once. Sequencing was done on a sample of PBMCs. These receptors came from a man aged 60 to 69 with head and neck cancer.

Of note for this clone: The same CDR3 is also encoded by other DNA sequences in this sample. The V gene is TRBV5-1, the J gene TRBJ2-7; D unclear. V was pared by 0 bases and J by 3 bases, with 1 base between. The CDR3 is made up of 11 amino acids. Germline V gene sequence: CDR1 SGHRS, CDR2 YFSETQ. CDR3 nucleotides: TGCGCCAGCAGCTTGGGCTACGAGCAGTACTTC. The encoded protein is CASSLGYEQYF.

The V call is TRBV6-1, the J call TRBJ1-2, with TRBD1 matching over 9 bases. Trimming cost V 6 bases and J 6 bases; bases outside gene matches: 8. Germline lookup yields CDR1 MNHNS and CDR2 SASEGT. The CDR3 runs 14 residues. The CDR3 DNA reads TGTGCCAGCAGCCTTACAGGGGGCGCGGATGGCTACACCTTC. Residues: CASSLTGGADGYTF.

Regarding this clone: Relative to the germline gene, one junction end is altered; a read error may explain this. The chain uses TRBV11-2 and TRBJ2-1, with D perhaps given as TRBD1 or TRBD2 (6 bases each). This CDR3 has 12 amino acids. Per the germline V gene, CDR1 is SGHAT and CDR2 is FQNNGV. DNA of the CDR3: TGTGCCAGCGGGGGGCGCGGCAATGGGCAGTTCTTC. Protein product: CASGGRGNGQFF.

This clone was counted between two and nine times. This chain uses TRBV19 with TRBJ1-1; D possibly corresponds to TRBD1 (5 bases). The germline gives CDR1 LNHDA, CDR2 SQIVND (reference sequence). Trimming removed 3 bases from V and 2 bases from J, with 10 bases in between. The CDR3 loop spans 14 amino acids. DNA for the CDR3: TGTGCCAGTAGTATGTGGGGGGTCAACACTGAAGCTTTCTTT. It specifies CASSMWGVNTEAFF.

CDR3 sequence reads: CASSPTGDRLNIQYF. DNA of the CDR3: TGTGCCAGCTCACCGACCGGGGACAGATTAAACATTCAGTACTTC. The rearrangement links TRBV18 to TRBJ2-4; 7 positions match TRBD1. The ends lost 3 bases at V and 6 bases at J; junction bases unmatched: 8. This CDR3 has 15 residues. Germline CDR1 reads KGHSH; CDR2 reads LQKENI.

In its sample, this clone was seen once. This rearrangement joins TRBV19 to TRBJ1-5, with D uncertain. Between the trimmed V and J ends, which lost 10 bases and 0 bases, there was a span of 16 bases. Germline values: CDR1 LNHDA, CDR2 SQIVND (reference sequence). The CDR3 consists of 15 residues. The CDR3 reads CATQMALNSNQPQHF. For the CDR3, the DNA is TGTGCCACGCAGATGGCACTCAATAGCAATCAGCCCCAGCATTTT.

In this sample, this clone turned up once. V and J are TRBV3-1 (or the pseudogene TRBV3-2) and TRBJ1-1; D remains unclear. The CDR3 covers 12 residues. V was trimmed by 2 bases and J by 7 bases, leaving 8 bases between them. Germline CDR1 reads LGHDT; CDR2 reads YNNKEL (reference sequence). CDR3 amino acids: CASSQLENEAFF. The CDR3 DNA follows: TGTGCCAGCAGCCAACTCGAGAATGAAGCTTTCTTT.

This clone is a singleton in its sample. The V gene is TRBV28, the J gene TRBJ2-7, with 11 bases that match TRBD2. The germline gives CDR1 MDHEN, CDR2 SYDVKM. V lost 6 bases, J lost 7 bases, and 11 bases stayed unmatched. This CDR3 has 15 amino acids. The CDR3 nucleotides are TGTGCCAGCAGCTCAATAGCGGGAGGGCGTAGAGAGCAGTACTTC. Residues: CASSSIAGGRREQYF.

This CDR3 reads CASSRPGQGSYEQYF. CDR3 nucleotides: TGCGCCAGCAGCCGACCGGGACAGGGGTCCTACGAGCAGTACTTC. The chain has TRBV4-1 and TRBJ2-7; 10 positions agree with TRBD1. The J segment lost 1 base and the V segment lost 4 bases, leaving 4 bases of the junction unmatched. This CDR3 is built from 15 residues. Germline V gives CDR1 MGHRA, CDR2 YSYEKL.

The rearrangement joins TRBV19 to TRBJ1-2; D may be TRBD1 (5 bases). The V end lost 6 bases, the J end lost 3 bases, and 20 bases lay between the germline ends. Germline V CDR1 and CDR2: LNHDA, SQIVND (reference sequence). The CDR3 consists of 16 residues. The DNA of the CDR3 is TGTGCCAGTAGGAAACTATACACAGGAGACTACTATGGCTACACCTTC. It specifies CASRKLYTGDYYGYTF.

V gene TRBV21-1 combines with J gene TRBJ1-2. TRBV21-1 is termed a pseudogene. The CDR3 has 11 residues. In nucleotides, the CDR3 is TGTGCCAGCAGCCCCCGGGCTGGCTACACCTTC. Translated, it gives CASSPRAGYTF.

This chain uses TRBV28 with TRBJ1-1, with D tentatively TRBD1 (6 bases). CDR1 MDHEN and CDR2 SYDVKM come from the germline V gene. The CDR3 spans 14 residues. V dropped 1 base and J dropped 4 bases, with 10 bases sitting between them. As DNA, the CDR3 is TGTGCCAGCAGTTTATTAGGGGGTACCACTGAAGCTTTCTTT. It translates to CASSLLGGTTEAFF.

This clone was counted a few times. V and J are TRBV11-3 and TRBJ2-2, with TRBD1 matching 8 bases. Trimming removed 4 bases from V and 5 bases from J; junction bases left unmatched: 6. This CDR3 has 15 amino acids. Germline assignment: CDR1 SGHNT and CDR2 YENEEA. The CDR3 DNA reads TGTGCCAGCAGCTCCCGACAGGGGTGGACCGGGGAGCTGTTTTTT. Protein product: CASSSRQGWTGELFF.

The gene calls are TRBV29-1 and TRBJ2-5; D possibly corresponds to TRBD1 (6 bases). Between the trimmed V and J ends, which lost 7 bases and 7 bases, there was a span of 16 bases. CDR1 and CDR2 from the germline V gene are SQVTM and ANQGSEA. This CDR3 has 12 amino acids. The CDR3 protein is CSAPAGVGTQYF. The CDR3 nucleotides read TGCAGCGCCCCCGCAGGGGTGGGGACCCAGTACTTC.

V is TRBV19 and J is TRBJ1-2; D might be TRBD1 (6 bases). The germline V gene encodes CDR1 LNHDA and CDR2 SQIVND (reference sequence). The CDR3 spans 15 residues. Deletions cut 7 bases from V and 3 bases from J, with 18 bases between. Here the CDR3 DNA reads TGTGCCAGTACCCCCGTCGGGGGGGCGGACTATGGCTACACCTTC. The encoded protein is CASTPVGGADYGYTF.

The chain couples TRBV10-3 to TRBJ2-7; no definite D call. Germline CDR1 ENHRY, CDR2 SYGVKD. The V end lost 4 bases, the J end lost 0 bases, and 10 bases lay between the germline ends. The CDR3 sequence is 14 residues long. CDR3 in amino acids: CAISGGIPSYEQYF. The CDR3 DNA sequence: TGTGCCATCAGTGGAGGAATTCCCTCCTACGAGCAGTACTTC.

In this sample, this clone turned up a few times. The V gene is TRBV28, the J gene TRBJ2-7; no firm D call. V was cut by 1 base and J by 5 bases, with 9 bases left in between. Germline V CDR1 and CDR2: MDHEN, SYDVKM. The CDR3 sequence is 13 residues long. CDR3 residues: CASSLSLMDEQYF. The CDR3 nucleotides are TGTGCCAGCAGTTTATCCCTGATGGACGAGCAGTACTTC.

V usage is TRBV24-1 and J usage is TRBJ1-1, with 8 nucleotides matching TRBD1. Germline V gene data show CDR1 as KGHDR and CDR2 as SFDVKD. The CDR3 runs 13 residues. Trimming took 4 bases from V and 7 from J; bases not matched to a gene: 4. DNA for the CDR3: TGTGCCACCAGTGACGAAGACAGGGGTGAAGCTTTCTTT. Encoded protein: CATSDEDRGEAFF.

This chain uses TRBV19 with TRBJ2-2, with D possibly being TRBD1 (6 bases). V was clipped by 3 bases and J by 3 bases, with 14 bases between them. Germline CDR1 and CDR2: LNHDA and SQIVND (reference sequence). The CDR3 runs to 16 residues. Written as DNA, the CDR3 is TGTGCCAGTAGTATGCGGACAGCCGGCTACACCGGGGAGCTGTTTTTT. This gives the protein CASSMRTAGYTGELFF.

V is TRBV5-6 and J is TRBJ1-2, with D hard to call. V lost 3 bases to trimming and J lost 3 bases, with 6 bases between them. In germline, CDR1 is SGHDT, CDR2 YYEEEE. The CDR3 has 12 amino acids. The DNA for the CDR3 is TGTGCCAGCAGCTGGGATTACTATGGCTACACCTTC. Protein product: CASSWDYYGYTF.

With respect to this clone: Other DNA variants within this sample encode the same CDR3. The chain employs TRBV7-8 and TRBJ1-2; no reliable D call. The germline CDR1 and CDR2 sequences are SGHVS and FQNEAQ. The CDR3 length is 16 residues. V was clipped by 0 bases and J by 0 bases, with 11 bases between them. The DNA for the CDR3 is TGTGCCAGCAGCTTAGCCCCCCTGGGGTCTAACTATGGCTACACCTTC. It encodes CASSLAPLGSNYGYTF.

This chain connects TRBV5-1 to TRBJ2-3, with TRBD1 as a possible D gene (5 bases). In germline, CDR1 is SGHRS, CDR2 YFSETQ. The CDR3 spans 12 residues. Deletions cut 4 bases from V and 4 bases from J, with 7 bases between. The CDR3 bases are TGCGCCAGCAGCCAGACAGCAGATACGCAGTATTTT. Translation: CASSQTADTQYF. Full variable domain (missing parts from reference TRBV5-1 and TRBJ2-3): KAGVTQTPRYLIKTRGQQVTLSCSPISGHRSVSWYQQTPGQGLQFLFEYFSETQRNKGNFPGRFSGRQFSNSRSEMNVSTLELGDSALYLCASSQTADTQYFGPGTRLTVL.

The chain links TRBV6-6 to TRBJ1-3; D is unclear. CDR1 MNHNY and CDR2 SVGAGI come from the germline V gene (reference sequence). There are 14 residues in the CDR3. With 5 bases removed from V and 0 bases from J, the gap between germline ends came to 8 bases. CDR3 DNA: TGTGCCAGCAGTCTTGGGGTCTCTGGAAACACCATATATTTT. Protein product: CASSLGVSGNTIYF.

The J gene is TRBJ2-7, the V gene TRBV7-2; D gene unclear. The length of the CDR3 is 15 residues. Germline loops: CDR1 SGHTA, CDR2 FQGNSA. Deletions cut 1 base from V and 4 bases from J, with 14 bases between. In DNA, the CDR3 is TGTGCCAGCAGCTTAGGGGTCTCGTGGGCTTACGAGCAGTACTTC. Translation: CASSLGVSWAYEQYF.

This clone was picked up a small number of times. V usage is TRBV29-1 and J usage is TRBJ2-7, with a weak D call TRBD2 (6 bases). The CDR3 totals 14 residues. Germline V CDR1 and CDR2: SQVTM, ANQGSEA. With 7 bases removed from V and 7 bases from J, the gap between germline ends came to 23 bases. CDR3 protein: CSASPRAGFEEQYF. The DNA for the CDR3 is TGCAGCGCCAGCCCCCGGGCGGGGTTTGAGGAGCAGTACTTC.

The chain couples TRBV6-1 to TRBJ2-3, with D maybe TRBD1 (5 bases). The CDR3 has 16 residues. In germline, CDR1 is MNHNS, CDR2 SASEGT. V was trimmed by 1 base and J by 2 bases, leaving 13 bases between them. Written as DNA, the CDR3 is TGTGCCAGCAGTGAAGAACTGCAGGGTCCCACAGATACGCAGTATTTT. Amino acid sequence: CASSEELQGPTDTQYF.

V gene TRBV18 combines with J gene TRBJ2-7; D ambiguous. V lost 3 bases and J 3 bases, leaving 9 bases between the germline ends. The germline V gene has CDR1 KGHSH and CDR2 LQKENI. This CDR3 has 13 amino acids. CDR3 DNA sequence: TGTGCCAGCTCACCTGACGATCTCTACGAGCAGTACTTC. Encoded protein: CASSPDDLYEQYF.

The J gene is TRBJ1-1, the V gene TRBV2; D might be TRBD1 (5 bases). This CDR3 is built from 11 residues. The germline V gene encodes CDR1 SNHLY and CDR2 FYNNEI. The V end was cut by 8 bases, the J end by 4 bases, with 8 bases between. The CDR3 DNA sequence: TGTGCCAGCGACAGACGCACTGAAGCTTTCTTT. It specifies CASDRRTEAFF.